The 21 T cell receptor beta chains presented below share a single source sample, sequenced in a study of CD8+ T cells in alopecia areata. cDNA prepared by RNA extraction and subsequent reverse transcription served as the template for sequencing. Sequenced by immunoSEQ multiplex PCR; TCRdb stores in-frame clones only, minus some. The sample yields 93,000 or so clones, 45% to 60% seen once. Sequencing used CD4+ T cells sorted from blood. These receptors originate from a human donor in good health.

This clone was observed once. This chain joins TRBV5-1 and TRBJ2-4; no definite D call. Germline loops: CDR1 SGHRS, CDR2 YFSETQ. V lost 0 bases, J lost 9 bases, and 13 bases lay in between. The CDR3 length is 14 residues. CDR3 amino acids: CASSLGESKGIQYF. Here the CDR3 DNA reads TGCGCCAGCAGCTTGGGGGAAAGTAAGGGCATTCAGTACTTC.

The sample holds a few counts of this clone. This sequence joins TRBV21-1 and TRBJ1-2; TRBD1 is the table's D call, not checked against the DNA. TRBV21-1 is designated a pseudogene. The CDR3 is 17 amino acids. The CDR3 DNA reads TGTGCCAGCAGCAACCGGGACAGCTTTATAAGGGTTAATGGCTACACCTTC. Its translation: CASSNRDSFIRVNGYTF.

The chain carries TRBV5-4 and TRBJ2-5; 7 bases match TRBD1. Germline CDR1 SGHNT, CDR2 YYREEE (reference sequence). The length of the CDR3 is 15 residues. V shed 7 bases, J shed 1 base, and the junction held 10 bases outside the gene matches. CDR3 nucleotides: TGTGCCAGCGCGGCGGGCACAGGGGCCCAAGAGACCCAGTACTTC. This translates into CASAAGTGAQETQYF.

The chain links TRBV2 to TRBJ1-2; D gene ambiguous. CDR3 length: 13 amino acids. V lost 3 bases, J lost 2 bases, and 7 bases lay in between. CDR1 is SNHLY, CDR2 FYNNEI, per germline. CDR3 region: CASSEMGNYGYTF. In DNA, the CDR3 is TGTGCCAGCAGTGAGATGGGGAACTATGGCTACACCTTC.

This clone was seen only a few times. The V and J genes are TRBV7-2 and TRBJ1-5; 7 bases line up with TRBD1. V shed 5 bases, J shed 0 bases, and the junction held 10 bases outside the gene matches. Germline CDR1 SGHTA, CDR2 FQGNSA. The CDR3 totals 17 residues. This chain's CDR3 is CASSARQGLSSNQPQHF. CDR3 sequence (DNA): TGTGCCAGCAGCGCCCGACAGGGTTTGAGTAGCAATCAGCCCCAGCATTTT.

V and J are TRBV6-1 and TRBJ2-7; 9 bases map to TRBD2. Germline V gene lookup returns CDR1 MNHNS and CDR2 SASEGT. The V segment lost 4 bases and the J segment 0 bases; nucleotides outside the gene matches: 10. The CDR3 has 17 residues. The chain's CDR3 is CASSARIAGDSSYEQYF. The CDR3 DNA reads TGTGCCAGCAGTGCAAGGATAGCGGGGGATAGCTCCTACGAGCAGTACTTC.

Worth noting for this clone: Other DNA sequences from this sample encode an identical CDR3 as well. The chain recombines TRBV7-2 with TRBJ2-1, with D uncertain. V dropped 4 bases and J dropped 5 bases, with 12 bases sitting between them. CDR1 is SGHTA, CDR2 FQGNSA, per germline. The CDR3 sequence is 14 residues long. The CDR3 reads CASSSRRQNNEQFF. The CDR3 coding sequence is TGTGCCAGCAGCTCCCGCAGGCAAAACAATGAGCAGTTCTTC.

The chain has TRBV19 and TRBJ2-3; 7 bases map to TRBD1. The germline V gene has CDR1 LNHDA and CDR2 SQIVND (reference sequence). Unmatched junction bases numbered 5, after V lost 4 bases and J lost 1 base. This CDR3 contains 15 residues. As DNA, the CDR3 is TGTGCCAGTAGTACCGACAGGGCCCGCACAGATACGCAGTATTTT. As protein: CASSTDRARTDTQYF.

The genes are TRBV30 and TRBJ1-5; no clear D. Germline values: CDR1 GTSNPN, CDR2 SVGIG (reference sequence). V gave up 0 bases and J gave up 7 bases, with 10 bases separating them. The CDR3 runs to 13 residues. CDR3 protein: CAWSVREGQPQHF. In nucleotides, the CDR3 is TGTGCCTGGAGTGTACGGGAGGGACAGCCCCAGCATTTT.

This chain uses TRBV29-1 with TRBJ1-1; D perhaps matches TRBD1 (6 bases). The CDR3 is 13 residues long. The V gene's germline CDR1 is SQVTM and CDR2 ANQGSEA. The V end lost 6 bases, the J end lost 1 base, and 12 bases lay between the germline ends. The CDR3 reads CSVGRGANTEAFF. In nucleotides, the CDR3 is TGCAGCGTCGGAAGGGGGGCGAACACTGAAGCTTTCTTT.

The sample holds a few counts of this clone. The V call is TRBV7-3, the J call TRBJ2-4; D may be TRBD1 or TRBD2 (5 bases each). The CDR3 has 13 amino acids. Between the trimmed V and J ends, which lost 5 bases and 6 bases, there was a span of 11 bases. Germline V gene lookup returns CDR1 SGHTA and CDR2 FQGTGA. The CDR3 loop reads CASSPGTGNIQYF. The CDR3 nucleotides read TGTGCCAGCAGCCCCGGGACGGGAAACATTCAGTACTTC.

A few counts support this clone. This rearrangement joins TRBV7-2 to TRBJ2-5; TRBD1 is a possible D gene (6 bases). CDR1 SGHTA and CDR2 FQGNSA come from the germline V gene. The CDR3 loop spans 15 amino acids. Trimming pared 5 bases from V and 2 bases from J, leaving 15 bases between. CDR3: CASSPGDWLQETQYF. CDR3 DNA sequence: TGTGCCAGCAGCCCAGGGGATTGGCTACAAGAGACCCAGTACTTC.

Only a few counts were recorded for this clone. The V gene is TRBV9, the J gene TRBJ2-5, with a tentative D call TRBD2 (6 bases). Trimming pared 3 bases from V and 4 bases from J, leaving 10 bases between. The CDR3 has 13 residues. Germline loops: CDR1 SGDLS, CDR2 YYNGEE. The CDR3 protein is CASSGGGLETQYF. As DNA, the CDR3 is TGTGCCAGCAGCGGGGGAGGTTTAGAGACCCAGTACTTC. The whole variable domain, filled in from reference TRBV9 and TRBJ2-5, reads DSGVTQTPKHLITATGQRVTLRCSPRSGDLSVYWYQQSLDQGLQFLIQYYNGEERAKGNILERFSAQQFPDLHSELNLSSLELGDSALYFCASSGGGLETQYFGPGTRLLVL.

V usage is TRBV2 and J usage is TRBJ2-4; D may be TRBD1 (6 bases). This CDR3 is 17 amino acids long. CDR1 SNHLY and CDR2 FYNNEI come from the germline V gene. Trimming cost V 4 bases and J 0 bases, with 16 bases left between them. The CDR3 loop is CASSGTGTRVAKNIQYF. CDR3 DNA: TGTGCCAGCAGTGGTACAGGGACCAGAGTAGCCAAAAACATTCAGTACTTC.

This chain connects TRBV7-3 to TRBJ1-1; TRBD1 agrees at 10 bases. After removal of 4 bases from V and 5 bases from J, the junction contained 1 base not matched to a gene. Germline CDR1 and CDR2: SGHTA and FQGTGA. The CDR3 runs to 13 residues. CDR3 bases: TGTGCCAGCAGCTCGGGACAGGGGACTGAAGCTTTCTTT. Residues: CASSSGQGTEAFF.

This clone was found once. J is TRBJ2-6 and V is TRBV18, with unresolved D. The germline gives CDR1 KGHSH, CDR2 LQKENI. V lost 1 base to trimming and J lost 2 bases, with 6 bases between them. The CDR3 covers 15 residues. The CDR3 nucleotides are TGTGCCAGCTCACCACTGATAGCTGGGGCCAACGTCCTGACTTTC. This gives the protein CASSPLIAGANVLTF.

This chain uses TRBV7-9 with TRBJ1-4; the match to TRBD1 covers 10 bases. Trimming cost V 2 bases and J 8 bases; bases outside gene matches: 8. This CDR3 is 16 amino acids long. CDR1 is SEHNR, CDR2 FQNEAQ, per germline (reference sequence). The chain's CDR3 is CASSLSTGTGDEKLFF. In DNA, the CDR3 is TGTGCCAGCAGCTTAAGCACCGGGACAGGGGACGAAAAACTGTTTTTT. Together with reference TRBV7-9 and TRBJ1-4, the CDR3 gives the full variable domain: DTGVSQNPRHKITKRGQNVTFRCDPISEHNRLYWYRQTLGQGPEFLTYFQNEAQLEKSRLLSDRFSAERPKGSFSTLEIQRTEQGDSAMYLCASSLSTGTGDEKLFFGSGTQLSVL.

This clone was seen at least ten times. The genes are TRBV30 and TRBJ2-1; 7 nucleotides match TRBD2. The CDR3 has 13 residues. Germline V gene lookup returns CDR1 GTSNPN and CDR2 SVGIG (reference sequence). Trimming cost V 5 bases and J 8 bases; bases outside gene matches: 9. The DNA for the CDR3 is TGTGCCTGGGCCGGGACTAATAATCATGAGCAGTTCTTC. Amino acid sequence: CAWAGTNNHEQFF.

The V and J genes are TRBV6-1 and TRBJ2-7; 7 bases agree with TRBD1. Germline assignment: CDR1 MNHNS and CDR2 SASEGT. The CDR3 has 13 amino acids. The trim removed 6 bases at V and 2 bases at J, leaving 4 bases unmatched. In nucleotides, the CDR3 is TGTGCCAGCAGATCCGGACAGGCCTACGAGCAGTACTTC. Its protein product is CASRSGQAYEQYF.

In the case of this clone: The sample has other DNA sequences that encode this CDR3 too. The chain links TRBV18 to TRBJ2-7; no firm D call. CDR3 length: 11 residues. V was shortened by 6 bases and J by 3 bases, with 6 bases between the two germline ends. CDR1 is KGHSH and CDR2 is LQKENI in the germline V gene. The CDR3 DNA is TGTGCCAGCTCGCCTAACTACGAGCAGTACTTC. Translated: CASSPNYEQYF.

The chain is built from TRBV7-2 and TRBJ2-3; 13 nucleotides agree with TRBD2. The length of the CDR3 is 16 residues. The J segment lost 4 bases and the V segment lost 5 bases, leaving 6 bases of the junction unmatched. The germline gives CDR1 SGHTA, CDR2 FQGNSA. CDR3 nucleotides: TGTGCCAGCAGCCCTCGACTAGCGGGGGGCCCAGATACGCAGTATTTT. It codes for CASSPRLAGGPDTQYF.